This entry is about one TCR beta chain. The antigen remains unidentified. The data derive from a study of cytomegalovirus exposure and HLA in healthy donors. Study details: Of several hundred genotyped donors, around 80% grouped in the Caucasian-associated ancestry cluster.

Donors had nominal health at sampling but likely had unrecorded immune exposures. Germline V gene lookup returns CDR1 MDHEN and CDR2 SYDVKM. This CDR3 spans 13 amino acids. The V gene lost 6 bases and the J gene lost 1 base, with 10 bases spanning the gap. General observations from the study: About 87% or about 30% of the time was how often most TCR beta V segments were productive, according to an earlier analysis. A list of approximately 160 TCR beta chains associated with cytomegalovirus was given.

Amplification used 60 Vbeta primers and 13 Jbeta primers. Sequencing was performed with immunoSEQ multiplex PCR; in TCRdb, only in-frame clones are kept and a portion is missing. The sample includes 140,000 to 150,000 clones. This TCR derives from a male donor in good health and CMV-seronegative. The chain uses TRBV28 and TRBJ2-7; D remains ambiguous. The source material was PBMCs. The CDR3 sequence: CASSILGSYEQYF. The CDR3 DNA reads as TGTGCCAGCAGCATACTCGGGTCCTACGAGCAGTACTTC. The full variable domain, its missing parts supplied by reference TRBV28 and TRBJ2-7, is DVKVTQSSRYLVKRTGEKVFLECVQDMDHENMFWYRQDPGLGLRLIYFSYDVKMKEKGDIPEGYSVSREKKERFSLILESASTNQTSMYLCASSILGSYEQYFGPGTRLTVT.